This entry lists 2 T cell receptor beta chains sequenced from one sample in a study of blood T cell repertoires in COVID-19. Profiling relied on immunoSEQ multiplex PCR, and the TCRdb table lists in-frame clones only, not all of them. The data show approximately 90,000 clones, over 70% seen once. The sequencing input was peripheral blood. The source of these receptors is a man in his 60s with acute or convalescent COVID-19.

The chain joins TRBV5-4 to TRBJ2-7, with 9 bases fitting TRBD1. Unmatched junction bases numbered 5, after V lost 0 bases and J lost 4 bases. Germline V lookup: CDR1 SGHNT, CDR2 YYREEE (reference sequence). The CDR3 loop spans 15 amino acids. In nucleotides, the CDR3 is TGTGCCAGCAGCTTGGTGACCGGGACAGGGTACGAGCAGTACTTC. Amino acid sequence: CASSLVTGTGYEQYF. The complete variable domain, with remaining parts taken from reference TRBV5-4 and TRBJ2-7, reads ETGVTQSPTHLIKTRGQQVTLRCSSQSGHNTVSWYQQALGQGPQFIFQYYREEENGRGNFPPRFSGLQFPNYSSELNVNALELDDSALYLCASSLVTGTGYEQYFGPGTRLTVT.

The CDR3 region is CASSQGTGLVETQYF. CDR3 DNA sequence: TGTGCCAGCAGCCAAGGAACAGGGTTAGTGGAGACCCAGTACTTC. This sequence joins TRBV3-1 (or the pseudogene TRBV3-2) and TRBJ2-5, with D perhaps matching TRBD1 (6 bases). CDR3 size: 15 residues. Trimming shortened V by 1 base and J by 5 bases, and 14 bases separated the two germline ends. Germline-derived CDR1 and CDR2 are LGHDT and YNNKEL (reference sequence).